The rows below give T cell receptor beta chains drawn from one sample of a study of blood T cell repertoires in COVID-19. The repertoire was sequenced with immunoSEQ multiplex PCR; TCRdb's copy has only in-frame clones and lacks some. The sample gives some 240,000 clones, about 90% of which show up once; about 0.8% is in the top ten. What was sequenced was peripheral blood. The receptors derive from a man between 60 and 70 years old with COVID-19, enrolled during active disease. CDR3s include the opening cysteine and the closing phenylalanine or tryptophan. The order of the fields is J gene, V gene, clone size, D gene, CDR3 protein, CDR3 DNA. A D gene is named only where the DNA matches it firmly. Rows may omit the clone size; those that give it use once, few, many or a size class.

TRBJ1-4 | TRBV6-5 | . | TRBD1 | CASSYGTGDANEKLFF | TGTGCCAGCAGTTACGGGACAGGGGATGCTAATGAAAAACTGTTTTTT
TRBJ2-4 | TRBV7-3 | once | . | CASSFGAGVAKNIQYF | TGTGCCAGCAGCTTCGGAGCCGGAGTAGCCAAAAACATTCAGTACTTC
TRBJ1-5 | TRBV2 | . | . | CASGAQISNQPQHF | TGTGCCAGCGGGGCGCAGATTAGCAATCAGCCCCAGCATTTT
TRBJ2-3 | TRBV12-5 | . | TRBD2 | CASGPGLAGADTQYF | TGTGCTAGTGGTCCCGGACTAGCGGGAGCAGATACGCAGTATTTT
TRBJ1-3 | TRBV2 | few | TRBD1 | CASRDRGLGGNTIYF | TGTGCCAGCAGAGACAGGGGGCTAGGAGGAAACACCATATATTTT
TRBJ2-7 | TRBV3-1/TRBV3-2 | . | TRBD2 | CASSRLAGANEQYF | TGTGCCAGCAGCCGACTAGCGGGAGCCAACGAGCAGTACTTC
TRBJ1-2 | TRBV27 | . | . | CASSFATNYGYTF | TGTGCCAGCAGTTTTGCCACAAACTATGGCTACACCTTC
TRBJ1-1 | TRBV4-1 | . | . | CASSQEVGGAFF | TGCGCCAGCAGCCAAGAGGTCGGGGGTGCTTTCTTT
TRBJ2-1 | TRBV5-1 | . | TRBD2 | CASSLGGTSGYNEQFF | TGCGCCAGCAGCTTGGGAGGGACTAGCGGATACAATGAGCAGTTCTTC
TRBJ2-1 | TRBV19 | . | TRBD1 | CASSAPGQGGNEQFF | TGTGCCAGTAGTGCCCCTGGACAGGGGGGCAATGAGCAGTTCTTC
TRBJ2-7 | TRBV3-1/TRBV3-2 | few | . | CASSQEGRIINEQYF | TGTGCCAGCAGCCAAGAAGGCAGGATTATAAACGAGCAGTACTTC
TRBJ1-4 | TRBV6-1 | . | . | CASSETGKVGEKLFF | TGTGCCAGCAGTGAAACAGGAAAGGTGGGGGAAAAACTGTTTTTT
TRBJ2-7 | TRBV7-2 | . | TRBD2 | CASSLGAGVGTYEQYF | TGTGCCAGCAGCTTAGGAGCGGGAGTCGGGACCTACGAGCAGTACTTC
TRBJ2-7 | TRBV18 | . | . | CASSPDRFNEQYF | TGTGCCAGCTCACCAGATAGATTTAACGAGCAGTACTTC
TRBJ1-2 | TRBV18 | . | TRBD1 | CASSPDRGVYGYTF | TGTGCCAGCTCCCCTGACAGGGGAGTCTATGGCTACACCTTC
TRBJ2-2 | TRBV24-1 | . | . | CATSDSRGWAGELFF | TGTGCCACCAGTGATTCGAGGGGGTGGGCCGGGGAGCTGTTTTTT
TRBJ1-2 | TRBV29-1 | . | TRBD1 | CSVKGQGYGYTF | TGCAGCGTTAAAGGACAGGGCTATGGCTACACCTTC
TRBJ1-1 | TRBV28 | . | . | CASRPEGEGMNTEAFF | TGTGCCAGCAGACCTGAGGGGGAGGGGATGAACACTGAAGCTTTCTTT
TRBJ2-7 | TRBV2 | . | . | CASSVRTVGSYEQYF | TGTGCCAGCAGTGTTAGGACAGTGGGATCCTACGAGCAGTACTTC
TRBJ2-1 | TRBV18 | . | . | CASSGPGGGTYNEQFF | TGTGCCAGCTCAGGTCCTGGAGGGGGCACCTACAATGAGCAGTTCTTC
TRBJ2-7 | TRBV27 | . | . | CASKVPGSYEQYF | TGTGCCAGCAAGGTCCCCGGGAGTTACGAGCAGTACTTC
TRBJ1-6 | TRBV5-4 | . | . | CASRPGGMNSPLHF | TGTGCCAGCAGGCCCGGGGGGATGAATTCACCCCTCCACTTT
TRBJ2-7 | TRBV28 | . | TRBD2 | CASSLFPGGPYEQYF | TGTGCCAGCAGTTTATTCCCGGGAGGACCCTACGAGCAGTACTTC
TRBJ2-5 | TRBV11-2 | . | TRBD2 | CASSSLAGGKKTQYF | TGTGCCAGCAGCTCCTTAGCGGGAGGGAAGAAGACCCAGTACTTC
TRBJ2-1 | TRBV29-1 | once | TRBD2 | CSVATSGSYYNEQFF | TGCAGCGTTGCCACTAGCGGGAGTTACTACAATGAGCAGTTCTTC
TRBJ2-7 | TRBV9 | once | . | CASSVRGGEQYF | TGTGCCAGCAGCGTACGGGGTGGCGAGCAGTACTTC
TRBJ1-4 | TRBV5-4 | . | TRBD1 | CASSLPGGTNEKLFF | TGTGCCAGCAGCTTGCCAGGGGGAACTAATGAAAAACTGTTTTTT
TRBJ2-2 | TRBV7-2 | . | TRBD1 | CASSFRQGTGELFF | TGTGCCAGCAGCTTTAGACAGGGGACCGGGGAGCTGTTTTTT
TRBJ1-2 | TRBV19 | . | . | CASSDRNGYGYTF | TGTGCCAGTAGTGACAGAAACGGCTATGGCTACACCTTC
TRBJ1-2 | TRBV28 | . | TRBD1 | CASSLSSGGGYTF | TGTGCCAGCAGTTTATCGTCAGGGGGTGGCTACACCTTC
TRBJ2-7 | TRBV30 | . | . | CAQGRGPYEQYF | TGTGCCCAGGGGCGGGGGCCCTACGAGCAGTACTTC
TRBJ1-2 | TRBV4-3 | . | TRBD1 | CASSQRRTGVYGYTF | TGCGCCAGCAGCCAACGGAGGACAGGGGTCTATGGCTACACCTTC
TRBJ1-1 | TRBV19 | . | . | CASTPGRGEAFF | TGTGCCAGTACCCCAGGCCGGGGTGAAGCTTTCTTT
TRBJ2-1 | TRBV5-4 | . | TRBD2 | CASTKNRASGVQRTFNEQFF | TGTGCCAGCACTAAGAATAGGGCTAGCGGGGTCCAACGAACTTTTAATGAGCAGTTCTTC
TRBJ2-3 | TRBV6-1 | once | . | CASSEQGRTSTDTQYF | TGTGCCAGCAGTGAACAGGGGCGGACTAGCACAGATACGCAGTATTTT
TRBJ1-6 | TRBV19 | . | TRBD1 | CASSIGDRVYNSPLHF | TGTGCCAGTAGTATAGGGGACAGAGTCTATAATTCACCCCTCCACTTT
TRBJ1-6 | TRBV27 | once | . | CASSLSLGRANSPLHF | TGTGCCAGCAGTTTATCTCTCGGCAGGGCTAATTCACCCCTCCACTTT
TRBJ2-1 | TRBV5-1 | . | TRBD2 | CASSLASASGRAYNEQFF | TGCGCCAGCAGCTTGGCCTCGGCTAGCGGGAGGGCGTACAATGAGCAGTTCTTC
TRBJ2-3 | TRBV7-3 | . | TRBD2 | CASSLSVRGTQYF | TGTGCCAGCAGCTTATCGGTGCGGGGGACGCAGTATTTT
TRBJ1-3 | TRBV19 | . | . | CASSIAATGGNTIYF | TGTGCCAGTAGTATAGCAGCGACAGGCGGAAACACCATATATTTT
TRBJ2-7 | TRBV5-6 | . | . | CASSLEGSYEQYF | TGTGCCAGCAGCCTGGAGGGGTCTTACGAGCAGTACTTC
TRBJ2-7 | TRBV4-3 | once | TRBD2 | CASSQGLAGGREQYF | TGCGCCAGCAGCCAAGGACTAGCGGGAGGGCGTGAGCAGTACTTC
TRBJ1-2 | TRBV6-2/TRBV6-3 | . | . | CASSYRVWDYGYTF | TGTGCCAGCAGTTACCGGGTATGGGACTATGGCTACACCTTC
TRBJ2-1 | TRBV7-9 | . | TRBD2 | CASSLALAGVYEQFF | TGTGCCAGCAGCTTAGCCCTAGCGGGAGTTTATGAGCAGTTCTTC